The sequence of this TCR beta chain was determined in a study of graft-versus-host responses after intestinal transplantation. Study overall: Anti-thymocyte globulin served as induction for all recipients, who then took tacrolimus and steroids for approximately three years. Study-level findings and limits: Early declines in HvG clones that occurred post-transplant were associated with peak circulating GvH clone levels. Patients with graft-donor T cell macrochimerism had high graft-versus-host to host-versus-graft clonal ratios in allografts. Researchers found GvH clones in recipient marrow, and some showed up first in ileum or blood.

Clones were sequenced by immunoSEQ multiplex PCR, and TCRdb holds only the in-frame ones, with some missing. The table shows about 90,000 clones, with around 83% occurring only once. The germline gives CDR1 LGHNA, CDR2 YNFKEQ. V was pared by 1 base and J by 2 bases, with 4 bases of the junction left unmatched. The CDR3 length is 16 residues. Remarks on this clone: Its antigen is not known.

V and J are TRBV4-2 and TRBJ1-5; TRBD1 agrees at 8 bases. The TCR was taken from a human donor who received an intestinal transplant. Sequencing used unstimulated CD4+ T cells sorted from spleen or lymph node cells, obtained before intestinal transplant. This CDR3 reads CASSQGRGQGNQPQHF. DNA for the CDR3: TGTGCCAGCAGCCAAGGAAGGGGACAGGGCAATCAGCCCCAGCATTTT.